What follows are 16 T cell receptor beta chains derived from one specimen sequenced in a study of metastatic and nonmetastatic thyroid tumors. All patients were treatment-naive before thyroid surgery. MiXCR reprocessed the PCR reads for TCRdb. The repertoire consists of about 50,000 clones, with about 4.3% occurring once and the leading ten covering around a tenth. Sequencing input: blood. These receptors all come from a female donor with papillary thyroid cancer or a benign thyroid nodule (not recorded which). Some clones in this sample may be carry-over from other donors' samples.

Notes on this clone: Germline is not matched at one junction end, which may reflect a read error. J is TRBJ2-1 and V is TRBV5-1, with 14 positions matching TRBD2. CDR3 size: 21 residues. CDR1 and CDR2 from the germline V gene are SGHRS and YFSETQ. CDR3 bases: TGCGCCAGCAGCAGAGGGGGTGGACTAGCGGGAGGACTATCCTCCCACAATGAGCAGTTCTTC. Encoded protein: CASSRGGGLAGGLSSHNEQFF.

The sample holds a few counts of this clone. J is TRBJ2-3 and V is TRBV9; 13 nucleotides align to TRBD2. CDR3 length: 17 residues. With V trimmed by 5 bases and J by 2 bases, 8 bases remained unmatched. The germline gives CDR1 SGDLS, CDR2 YYNGEE. The CDR3 is CASSYSGLAGNTDTQYF. DNA for the CDR3: TGTGCCAGCAGTTACTCGGGACTAGCGGGGAACACAGATACGCAGTATTTT.

The table lists this clone with many counts. The identical CDR3 is also encoded by other nucleotide sequences in the sample. The chain is built from TRBV6-1 and TRBJ1-5, with D tentatively TRBD1 (5 bases). The CDR3 spans 13 residues. Germline V gene lookup returns CDR1 MNHNS and CDR2 SASEGT. The V end lost 8 bases, the J end lost 6 bases, and 14 bases lay between the germline ends. CDR3 region: CASQGVESQPQHF. The CDR3 nucleotides are TGTGCCAGCCAGGGTGTAGAGAGTCAGCCCCAGCATTTT.

This clone came up a few times. A clone one base away is much larger, so this may be a read error. The CDR3 DNA reads as TGTACCAGCACCCCTTGGGGCTCAACTAATGAAAAACTGTTTTTT. This gives the protein CTSTPWGSTNEKLFF. This chain joins TRBV28 and TRBJ1-4; D is possibly TRBD1 (5 bases). This CDR3 has 15 amino acids. Germline V gene sequence: CDR1 MDHEN, CDR2 SYDVKM.

The rearrangement links TRBV3-1 to TRBJ1-4, with D unresolved. The CDR3 is made up of 14 amino acids. Deletions cut 6 bases from V and 1 base from J, with 9 bases between. The germline gives CDR1 LGHDT, CDR2 YNNKEL (reference sequence). This CDR3 is CASSHGGTNEKLFF. In nucleotides, the CDR3 is TGTGCCAGCAGTCACGGTGGAACTAATGAAAAACTGTTTTTT.

This clone was counted a few times. A junction boundary mismatches the germline segment, possibly from a read error. This chain uses TRBV12-3 or TRBV12-4 with TRBJ1-5; 8 bases map to TRBD1. This CDR3 spans 15 amino acids. CDR3 sequence reads: CASIETGAGNQPQHF. The DNA of the CDR3 is TGCGCCAGCATCGAGACAGGGGCTGGCAATCAGCCCCAGCATTTT.

This clone turned up a few times. CDR3 in DNA: TGTGCCAGCAGCCCGACAGGGGGCGGTGGCACCGGGGAGCTGTTTTTT. It yields the protein CASSPTGGGGTGELFF. V usage is TRBV6-4 and J usage is TRBJ2-2; 10 bases align to TRBD1. CDR3 length: 16 amino acids. Trimming removed 6 bases from V and 4 bases from J; junction bases left unmatched: 8. CDR1 is MRHNA, CDR2 SNTAGT, per germline.

The CDR3, as DNA: TGTGCCAGCAAGGGACTAGCGGGAGAGCAAGAGACCCAGTACTTC. Translated, it gives CASKGLAGEQETQYF. The V call is TRBV6-1, the J call TRBJ2-5; TRBD2 matches 14 bases. V shed 7 bases, J shed 2 bases, and the junction held 3 bases outside the gene matches. CDR1 is MNHNS, CDR2 SASEGT, per germline. The CDR3 runs 15 residues.

This clone counts as medium-sized. The chain has TRBV20-1 and TRBJ2-7; possibly TRBD1 or TRBD2 for D (5 bases each). The CDR3 is made up of 14 amino acids. Trimming left V 0 bases short and J 3 bases short, with 12 bases between. Germline CDR1 and CDR2: DFQATT and SNEGSKA (reference sequence). The CDR3 here is CSARDGTEFYEQYF. For the CDR3, the DNA is TGCAGTGCTAGAGATGGGACGGAATTCTACGAGCAGTACTTC.

By share, this clone ranks as medium-sized. The V call is TRBV6-1, the J call TRBJ1-1; tentatively, D is TRBD1 (5 bases). Germline assignment: CDR1 MNHNS and CDR2 SASEGT. The V end lost 11 bases, the J end lost 5 bases, and 18 bases lay between the germline ends. The CDR3 length is 13 residues. CDR3 region: CAASPGESTEAFF. Written as DNA, the CDR3 is TGTGCCGCCTCCCCGGGGGAGTCTACTGAAGCTTTCTTT.

Details on this clone: The junction does not match germline at one end; this may be a read error. The genes are TRBV6-5 and TRBJ2-7; 7 bases fit TRBD1. The CDR3 has 14 residues. CDR1 and CDR2 (germline): MNHEY, SVGAGI. The CDR3 is CASTYSGTAYEQYF. In DNA form, the CDR3 reads TGTGCCAGCACTTACTCGGGGACAGCCTACGAGCAGTACTTC.

This clone was recorded at least ten times. This chain joins TRBV5-1 and TRBJ1-2; 10 positions agree with TRBD1. V was clipped by 4 bases and J by 8 bases; unmatched bases: 14. The CDR3 has 16 residues. Germline V CDR1 and CDR2: SGHRS, YFSETQ. The CDR3 region is CASSTTTGGNTWGYTF. The CDR3 nucleotides are TGCGCCAGCAGCACCACGACAGGGGGCAATACCTGGGGCTACACCTTC.

This clone was picked up many times. The chain employs TRBV19 and TRBJ1-4; 7 bases fit TRBD1. V lost 6 bases to trimming and J lost 6 bases; unmatched junction nucleotides: 19. This CDR3 spans 18 amino acids. The germline gives CDR1 LNHDA, CDR2 SQIVND (reference sequence). The CDR3 is CASSLGRSRGEVDEKLFF. The CDR3 DNA reads as TGTGCCAGTAGCCTCGGACGGAGCAGGGGGGAGGTTGATGAAAAACTGTTTTTT. Full variable domain (remainder filled in from reference TRBV19 and TRBJ1-4): DGGITQSPKYLFRKEGQNVTLSCEQNLNHDAMYWYRQDPGQGLRLIYYSQIVNDFQKGDIAEGYSVSREKKESFPLTVTSAQKNPTAFYLCASSLGRSRGEVDEKLFFGSGTQLSVL.

The table lists this clone with many counts. This sequence joins TRBV4-1 and TRBJ1-6; D ambiguous. Trimming removed 2 bases at V and 4 bases at J, with 12 bases between. CDR1 is MGHRA and CDR2 is YSYEKL in the germline V gene. The CDR3 runs 16 residues. The DNA for the CDR3 is TGCGCCAGCAGCCAACCCGGAGGACCTTATAATTCACCCCTCCACTTT. This gives the protein CASSQPGGPYNSPLHF.

At least ten counts were recorded for this clone. The chain carries TRBV6-1 and TRBJ1-1; the D gene is possibly TRBD1 (6 bases). The CDR3 is made up of 12 amino acids. Deletions cut 8 bases from V and 4 bases from J, with 11 bases between. Germline V gene lookup returns CDR1 MNHNS and CDR2 SASEGT. The DNA of the CDR3 is TGTGCCAGCCGGGGAGGGGGCACTGAAGCTTTCTTT. It encodes CASRGGGTEAFF.

This clone was seen at least ten times. The chain couples TRBV6-5 to TRBJ2-7, with 10 bases identical to TRBD2. The CDR3 consists of 16 residues. CDR1 and CDR2 (germline): MNHEY, SVGAGI. V dropped 2 bases and J dropped 4; count of bases not matched to a gene: 8. This chain's CDR3 is CASSYGTSVRQYEQYF. The CDR3 nucleotides read TGTGCCAGCAGTTACGGGACTAGCGTTCGGCAATACGAGCAGTACTTC.